This section outlines one T cell receptor beta chain sequence together with its context. It has no known antigen specificity. No much larger clonotype is one base removed from it; base qualities were not supplied. The CDR3 regions of human TCRbeta chains were subjected to immunosequencing. For the original study's pipeline: TCRs in the repertoires were compared against a reference library of SARS-CoV-2-specific TCRs that had been generated with the MIRA antigen-specificity platform. Breadth meant the fraction of unique TCRs that were SARS-CoV-2-associated, whereas depth meant the fraction of total T cells that were SARS-CoV-2-associated. Each spike-specific TCR was assigned to its reactive spike region and to a CD4 or CD8 class using the MIRA data. Log10-transformed breadth and depth values were compared by one-way ANOVA with Sidak's multiple comparisons tests. Not all clones reach the TCRdb copy of this immuneACCESS table, which keeps in-frame sequences only. Checked studies attribute under half of the gap to unresolved V genes and leave the rest unexplained. D and trimming come from the DNA, and the V and J calls and clone size come from that table. In all, the sample holds approximately 100,000 clones, and approximately 88% of those were seen once. The top ten clones comprise 7% to 10% of the sample.

This sample is drawn from a study of T cell responses to AZD1222 COVID-19 vaccine (dated by TCRdb to the early 2020s). The study in broad terms: AZD1222 recipients whose second dose came at about 4 weeks and those whose second dose came at about 12 weeks were combined into one group, since spike-specific TCR depth and breadth did not differ between the two schedules. TCR sequencing was performed for more than 230 trial participants, of whom about 200 were given two doses of AZD1222 and around 26 were given two doses of MenACWY control vaccine. Enrollment into the trials was organized by age into subgroups of 18-55, 56-69 and 70-plus years, and those subgroups contained about 150, 27 and 61 TCR-sequenced participants, respectively.

The intended sense of this specimen's time point label: baseline before first vaccination. The vaccinee samples were drawn from two UK trials, COV001 and COV002, one of which was a single-blind randomized controlled phase 2/3 trial testing AZD1222 (ChAdOx1 nCoV-19) in healthy adults. Trial participant PBMC samples were collected at day 0 and day 28 after the second dose for TCRbeta chain sequencing. The study at large found these results: In the small 56-69-year group, the increase in depth fell short of significance, most likely because of low power. The whole spike protein was spanned by vaccine-associated CD4 TCRs, and dominant responses were seen in regions 160-218 and 743-854. Because no samples from the day 14 peak response were available, repertoires could be characterized only after the peak T cell response. Nearly half of unique spike-specific TCRs reportedly recognized epitopes outside regions mutated in the B.1.351 and B.1.1.7 variants. Only six AZD1222 recipients were SARS-CoV-2 seropositive at baseline, limiting conclusions about previously exposed vaccinees. After two AZD1222 doses, both the breadth and the depth of spike-specific TCRs were significantly higher than at day 0 and than in MenACWY recipients. Participants were mostly white British and included more females than males, and it was suggested by the authors that clonal diversity may have been underestimated.

The TCR sequence derives from an adult in good health. Source: peripheral blood, taken on day 0 of AZD1222 vaccination.

The CDR3 sequence is CASSSRQGRSTDTQYF. In nucleotides, the sequence is TGTGCCAGCAGCTCCCGACAGGGTCGAAGCACAGATACGCAGTATTTT. This chain is built from TRBV5-6 and TRBJ2-3, and TRBD1 matches 7 of the central bases. The germline V gene provides CDR1 SGHDT and CDR2 YYEEEE. The cysteine opens and the phenylalanine closes a CDR3 of 16 amino acids. The entry retains the CDR3 DNA only, 48 bases that are in frame from base 1. For this chain, trimming is 3 bases at the V end and 0 bases at the J end, and the number of junction bases without a gene match is 7.